This T cell receptor (beta chain) was identified in a study of OX40 agonist ivuxolimab in advanced cancers. Notes on the research overall: The costimulatory receptor OX40 (CD134) was targeted by ivuxolimab, a fully human IgG2 agonistic monoclonal antibody. The paper describes the monotherapy dose-escalation part (N ≈ 52 patients) of the phase I trial of ivuxolimab. In the dose-escalation cohort, 75% to 90% of patients were male, and the mean age was 60 years with a range of about 20 to 80. Peripheral TCRbeta sequencing was intended to test whether TCR sequence diversity was altered and clonal T-cell expansion was caused by ivuxolimab. Of the 50 to 55 patients in dose escalation, 19 had hepatocellular carcinoma, approximately 15 had melanoma, 9 had renal cell carcinoma and 9 had head and neck cancer. Intravenous ivuxolimab was administered to patients every 2 weeks at six dose levels: 0.01, 0.1, 0.3, 1.5, 3 and 10 mg/kg. Prior anti-PD-1, anti-PD-L1 or anti-CTLA-4 therapy was permitted, and approximately 39% of dose-escalation patients had received checkpoint inhibitors. Three dose-escalation patients achieved partial responses, one with hepatocellular carcinoma and two with cutaneous melanoma. Beyond this particular receptor, the publication reports: The antigen specificity of the clonally expanded peripheral T cells was not determined. After ivuxolimab, CD8+ T cells had more expanded clones than CD4+ T cells on average. At doses from 0.1 to 3.0 mg/kg, clonal expansion was seen in both CD4+ and CD8+ blood T cells between baseline and week 6. In partial responders in the 0.1-3.0 mg/kg groups, normalized peripheral clonal expansion was found to be among the lowest, especially among CD8+ T cells. Low levels of normalized T-cell clonal expansion were also seen in some patients who did not respond.

At the junction V is shortened by 8 bases and J by 5 bases, with 10 bases in between. Reading the germline V gene (reference sequence) gives CDR1 MNHEY and CDR2 SMNVEV. Reading from cysteine to phenylalanine, the CDR3 counts 13 amino acids. Of all the DNA, just the CDR3 is kept, 39 bases in frame from base 1. Patients with a history of autoimmune disease or receiving systemic immunosuppression were excluded from the trial. Peripheral blood for TCR sequencing was drawn from every dose cohort at baseline, at cycle 4 day 1 and at cycle 7 day 1. The samples were drawn from a first-in-human, open-label, multicenter phase I dose-escalation trial of ivuxolimab. Adults with locally advanced or metastatic melanoma, renal cell, hepatocellular, or head and neck squamous cell carcinoma were enrolled in the trial. Before TCR sequencing, CD4+ T cells and CD8+ T cells from peripheral blood were sorted into separate populations.

Genomic DNA was isolated from the sorted cells so that the TCRbeta CDR3 region could be sequenced. The immunoSEQ Assay was used to sequence the TCRbeta CDR3 regions. TCRdb mirrors the immuneACCESS table, restricted to in-frame sequences. Some clones are absent from its copies; in checked studies, under half trace to an unresolved V gene, and the reason for the others is unknown. The sample table shows around 80,000 clones, and over 85% are seen once. The ten biggest clones cover about 0.2% of the sample. With respect to this clone: Its antigen has not been determined. No base quality information exists; no much larger clone differs at one position.

Specimen: CD4+ or CD8+ T cells sorted from blood, collected in a trial of the OX40 agonist ivuxolimab. The clonotype comes from an adult with an advanced solid tumor such as melanoma, head and neck, liver or kidney cancer. The rearranged chain carries TRBV27 and TRBJ2-6, with the D gene call left open. The CDR3 is CASRNPWANVLTF. The sequenced DNA is TGTGCCAGCCGGAACCCCTGGGCCAACGTCCTGACTTTC.